These 5 T cell receptor beta chains were sequenced from one sample in a study of blood T cell repertoires in COVID-19. Libraries were prepared by immunoSEQ multiplex PCR; TCRdb keeps only in-frame clonotypes and omits some of them. The table shows 90,000 to 120,000 clones, with about three quarters occurring only once. Sequences were obtained from peripheral blood. Source of these receptors: a woman aged 40 to 50 with acute or convalescent COVID-19.

This clone was counted between two and nine times. This chain joins TRBV12-3 or TRBV12-4 and TRBJ1-5, with unresolved D. The length of the CDR3 is 11 residues. V lost 4 bases, J lost 4 bases, and 2 bases lay in between. The CDR3, as DNA: TGTGCCAGCAGTTCAAATCAGCCCCAGCATTTT. Amino acid sequence: CASSSNQPQHF.

Many counts were recorded for this clone. The genes are TRBV15 and TRBJ2-5; D unclear. The CDR3 is made up of 14 amino acids. The germline V gene encodes CDR1 LNHNV and CDR2 YYDKDF (reference sequence). V was clipped by 0 bases and J by 4 bases, with 9 bases between them. The CDR3 bases are TGTGCCACCAGCAGAGAGGCCCGTTCAGAGACCCAGTACTTC. Translating gives CATSREARSETQYF.

The chain has TRBV30 and TRBJ1-5, with D possibly TRBD1 on 6 matching bases. The germline V and J ends were trimmed by 3 bases and 1 base, with 13 bases remaining between them. The CDR3 spans 15 residues. Germline CDR1 is GTSNPN and CDR2 is SVGIG (reference sequence). This CDR3 reads CAWSAGAWSNQPQHF. For the CDR3, the DNA is TGTGCCTGGAGCGCAGGGGCTTGGAGCAATCAGCCCCAGCATTTT.

There are a few counts of this clone. This chain uses TRBV6-5 with TRBJ2-7, with TRBD1 identical over 8 bases. After removal of 5 bases from V and 4 bases from J, the junction contained 4 bases not matched to a gene. Germline lookup yields CDR1 MNHEY and CDR2 SVGAGI. The CDR3 is made up of 13 amino acids. CDR3 residues: CASSRDRIYEQYF. For the CDR3, the DNA is TGTGCCAGCAGTAGGGACAGGATTTACGAGCAGTACTTC.

This clone was counted a few times. The rearrangement joins TRBV27 to TRBJ2-3; a weak D match, TRBD1 (5 bases). The CDR3 totals 14 residues. Germline V gives CDR1 MNHEY, CDR2 SMNVEV (reference sequence). V dropped 3 bases and J dropped 1 base, with 8 bases sitting between them. The CDR3 loop reads CASSFLGRTDTQYF. As DNA, the CDR3 is TGTGCCAGCAGTTTTTTGGGGCGCACAGATACGCAGTATTTT.